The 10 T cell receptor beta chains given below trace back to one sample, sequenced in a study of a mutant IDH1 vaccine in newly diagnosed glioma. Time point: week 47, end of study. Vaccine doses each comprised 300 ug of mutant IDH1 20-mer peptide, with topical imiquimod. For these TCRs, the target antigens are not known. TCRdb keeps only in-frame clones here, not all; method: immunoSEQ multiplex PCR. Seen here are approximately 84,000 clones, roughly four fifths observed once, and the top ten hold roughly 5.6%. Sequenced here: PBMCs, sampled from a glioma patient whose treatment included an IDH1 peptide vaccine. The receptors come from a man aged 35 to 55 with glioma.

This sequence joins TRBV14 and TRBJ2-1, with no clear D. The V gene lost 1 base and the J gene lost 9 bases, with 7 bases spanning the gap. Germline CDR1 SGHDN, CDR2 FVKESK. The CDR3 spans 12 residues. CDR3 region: CASSQAVGEQFF. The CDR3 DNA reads TGTGCCAGCAGCCAAGCCGTGGGTGAGCAGTTCTTC.

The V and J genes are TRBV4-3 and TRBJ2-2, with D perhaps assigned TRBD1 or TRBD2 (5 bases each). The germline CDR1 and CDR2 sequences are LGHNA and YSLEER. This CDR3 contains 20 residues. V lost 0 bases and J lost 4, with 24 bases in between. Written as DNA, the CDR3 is TGCGCCAGCAGCCAAGATTTATGGGGGAGACAGTGGGAAGGCACCGGGGAGCTGTTTTTT. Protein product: CASSQDLWGRQWEGTGELFF.

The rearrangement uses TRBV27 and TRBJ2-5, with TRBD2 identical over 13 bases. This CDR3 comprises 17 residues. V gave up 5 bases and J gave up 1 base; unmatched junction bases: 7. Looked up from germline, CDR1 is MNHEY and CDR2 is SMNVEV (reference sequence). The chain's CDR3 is CASSAMTSGGPQETQYF. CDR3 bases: TGTGCCAGCAGTGCCATGACTAGCGGGGGGCCCCAAGAGACCCAGTACTTC.

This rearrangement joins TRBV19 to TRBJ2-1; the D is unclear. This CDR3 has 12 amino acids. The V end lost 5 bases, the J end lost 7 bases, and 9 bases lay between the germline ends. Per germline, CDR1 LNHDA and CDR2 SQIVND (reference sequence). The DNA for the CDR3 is TGTGCCAGTAGTCAAGACCCGAATGAGCAGTTCTTC. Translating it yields CASSQDPNEQFF.

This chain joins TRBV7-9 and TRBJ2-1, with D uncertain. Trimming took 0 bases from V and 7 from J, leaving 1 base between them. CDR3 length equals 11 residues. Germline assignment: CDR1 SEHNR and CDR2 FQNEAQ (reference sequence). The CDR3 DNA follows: TGTGCCAGCAGCTTAGCGAATGAGCAGTTCTTC. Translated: CASSLANEQFF.

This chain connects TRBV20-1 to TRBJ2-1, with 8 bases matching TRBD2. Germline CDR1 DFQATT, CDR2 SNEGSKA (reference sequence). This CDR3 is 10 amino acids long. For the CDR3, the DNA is TGCAGCGGGGGGGAATATGAGCAGTTCTTC. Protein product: CSGGEYEQFF.

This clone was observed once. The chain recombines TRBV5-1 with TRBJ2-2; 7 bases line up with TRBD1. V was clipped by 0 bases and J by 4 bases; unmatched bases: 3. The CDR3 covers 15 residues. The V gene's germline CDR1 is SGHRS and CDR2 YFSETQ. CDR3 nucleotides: TGCGCCAGCAGCTTGGAGGGACAGACCACCGGGGAGCTGTTTTTT. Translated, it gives CASSLEGQTTGELFF.

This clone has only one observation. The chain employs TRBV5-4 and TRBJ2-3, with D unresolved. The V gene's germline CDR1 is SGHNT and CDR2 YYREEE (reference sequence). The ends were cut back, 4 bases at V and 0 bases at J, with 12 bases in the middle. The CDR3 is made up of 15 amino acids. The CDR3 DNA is TGTGCCAGCAGCGTAGAACATGCTAGCACAGATACGCAGTATTTT. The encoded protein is CASSVEHASTDTQYF.

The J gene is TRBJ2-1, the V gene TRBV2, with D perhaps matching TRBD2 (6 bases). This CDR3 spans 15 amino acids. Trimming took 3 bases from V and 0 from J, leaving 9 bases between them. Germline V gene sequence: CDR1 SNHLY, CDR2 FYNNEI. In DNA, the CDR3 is TGTGCCAGCAGTGACGGACTAAACTCCTACAATGAGCAGTTCTTC. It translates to CASSDGLNSYNEQFF.

The CDR3 loop is CAWSVSGNGYTF. In DNA, the CDR3 is TGTGCCTGGAGTGTTTCCGGGAATGGCTACACCTTC. The genes are TRBV30 and TRBJ1-2; no clear D gene. The CDR3 is 12 residues long. Germline V CDR1 and CDR2: GTSNPN, SVGIG (reference sequence). Trimming left V 0 bases short and J 6 bases short, with 8 bases between.